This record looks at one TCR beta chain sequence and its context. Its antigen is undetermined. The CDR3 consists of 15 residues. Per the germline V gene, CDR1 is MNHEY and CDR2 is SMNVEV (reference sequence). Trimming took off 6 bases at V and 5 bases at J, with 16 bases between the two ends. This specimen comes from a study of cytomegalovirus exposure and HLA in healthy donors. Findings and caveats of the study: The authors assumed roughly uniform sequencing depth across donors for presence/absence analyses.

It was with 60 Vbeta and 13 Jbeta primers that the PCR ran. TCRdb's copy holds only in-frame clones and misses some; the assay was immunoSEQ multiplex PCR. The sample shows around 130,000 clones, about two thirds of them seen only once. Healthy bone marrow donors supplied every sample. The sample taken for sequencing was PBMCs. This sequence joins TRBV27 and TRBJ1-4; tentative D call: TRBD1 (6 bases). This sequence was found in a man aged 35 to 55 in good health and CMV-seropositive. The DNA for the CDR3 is TGTGCCAGCAGACCCTCCAGGGGCCCCAATGAAAAACTGTTTTTT. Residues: CASRPSRGPNEKLFF.